This TCR beta chain was sequenced during a study of early T cells in non-severe SARS-CoV-2 infection. Study details: Sequencing was performed on bulk RNA from unsorted whole blood, leaving chains unpaired.

Individual cDNA molecules each received unique molecular identifiers attached to them. Each CDR3 protein gets one entry after TCRdb re-called the 5' RACE reads with MiXCR. The sample lists about 27,000 distinct CDR3 sequences; around 5.5% were seen once. General study findings and limits: Matches to VDJdb favored anti-spike CD8 responses and missed private and CD4 specificities.

This clonotype has ten or more counts. Its matching antigen is unknown. The CDR3 contains 13 residues. Trimming shortened V by 2 bases and J by 2 bases, and 10 bases separated the two germline ends. Germline values: CDR1 SQVTM, CDR2 ANQGSEA. Sequencing used whole blood. V usage is TRBV29-1 and J usage is TRBJ2-7; D is possibly TRBD1 (5 bases). This TCR came from an adult who was a healthcare worker with PCR-confirmed SARS-CoV-2 infection or an uninfected control (not recorded which). CDR3 residues: CSVEQGSPYEQYF. The CDR3 region has the DNA TGCAGCGTTGAACAGGGAAGTCCCTACGAGCAGTACTTC.